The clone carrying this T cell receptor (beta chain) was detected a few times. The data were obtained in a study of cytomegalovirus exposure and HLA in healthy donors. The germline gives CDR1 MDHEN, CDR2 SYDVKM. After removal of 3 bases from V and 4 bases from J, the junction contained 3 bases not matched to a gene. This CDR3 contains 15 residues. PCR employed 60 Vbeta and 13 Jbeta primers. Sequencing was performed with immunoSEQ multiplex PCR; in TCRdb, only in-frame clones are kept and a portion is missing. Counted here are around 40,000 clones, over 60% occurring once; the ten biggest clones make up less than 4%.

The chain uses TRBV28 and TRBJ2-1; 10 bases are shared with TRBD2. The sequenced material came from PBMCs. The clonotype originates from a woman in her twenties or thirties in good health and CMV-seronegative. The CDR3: CASSFLAGGYNEQFF. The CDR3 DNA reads TGTGCCAGCAGTTTTTTAGCGGGGGGATACAATGAGCAGTTCTTC.